This record looks at one T cell receptor beta chain sequence and its context. Within its sample, this clone is medium-sized (0.01 to 0.1%). Its antigen specificity is not known. Qualities for individual bases were not recorded, and no much larger clone is one base off. The cysteine opens and the phenylalanine closes a CDR3 of 14 amino acids. Kept here is only the CDR3 DNA, which spans 42 bases and is read in frame from base 1. Between the V and J ends, shortened by 2 bases and 5 bases respectively, the junction contains 13 bases. CDR1 and CDR2 are read off the germline V gene as SGHTA and FQGTGA. The sample originates from a study of T cells in tumors after PD-1 blockade (dated by TCRdb to 2018 to 2020). Background on the whole study: Prior checkpoint blockade, systemic immunosuppressant use, and recent radiotherapy or other anti-cancer therapy within 4 weeks were grounds for patient exclusion. Pembrolizumab 200 mg every 3 weeks or cemiplimab 350 mg every 2 weeks was administered to patients. Ongoing daily vismodegib 150 mg was also given to a subset of patients during anti-PD-1 treatment. Peripheral blood samples averaged about 120,000 TCR templates (range 24,679-257,772) and 37,000 or so unique clonotypes. Using site-matched tumors from BCC or SCC patients sampled before and after anti-PD-1 therapy, the study carried out paired single-cell RNA and TCR sequencing. To compare blood and tumor clonotypes, bulk TCR sequencing was performed on nine to eleven peripheral blood samples from 5 patients. RECIST version 1.1 was used to evaluate clinical response. The investigation overall reported the following: Where the novel T cell clones came from was not determined, and possible sources could include lymphoid organs or rare unexpanded clones inside the tumor or in the tumor periphery. Approximately 38% of tumor TCR clonotypes were found in blood, and some novel exhausted tumor clones appeared in pre-treatment blood, suggesting peripheral recruitment.

This specimen's time point label, interpreted: before anti-PD-1 therapy. For bulk TCRbeta sequencing, genomic DNA was extracted from tumor biopsies or peripheral blood, and input amounts ranged from roughly 550 ng to 6,004 ng. Every patient was a poor candidate for surgical resection and had histologically proven advanced or metastatic basal or squamous cell carcinoma. Of the approximately ten patients in the basal cell carcinoma cohort, about 8 underwent bulk tumor TCR sequencing. Deep TCRbeta sequencing was performed with the immunoSEQ platform. Turning to the authors' computational methods: For further analysis, only productive rearrangements were exported from the immunoSEQ Analyzer. T cell phenotypes were assigned to bulk TCRbeta clonotypes by matching the clonotypes to single-cell RNA+TCR-seq clones that had the same TCRbeta sequence. Clone enrichment in tumor was computed as tumor frequency divided by PBMC frequency from bulk TCR sequencing. TCRs were grouped by GLIPH into specificity groups, defined as clusters of distinct TCRs likely recognizing common antigens via shared CDR3 motifs. This immuneACCESS table, as held by TCRdb, lists in-frame sequences with V and J called but not all clones. Of the missing ones, under half trace to an unresolved V gene in checked studies; the others have no known cause. The V and J calls and clone size are taken from that table; D and trimming were inferred from the DNA. The sample has roughly 59,000 clones on record, about 80% of them singletons. The top ten clones comprise over 10% of the sample.

The sample here was PBMCs, taken before anti-PD-1 treatment. The chain uses TRBV7-3 and TRBJ2-7; the D gene is possibly TRBD1 or TRBD2, each agreeing over 6 bases. The clonotype originates from a human donor with basal cell carcinoma. The CDR3 corresponds to CASSLFGGPHEQYF. The DNA reads as follows: TGTGCCAGCAGCTTATTTGGGGGGCCCCACGAGCAGTACTTC.